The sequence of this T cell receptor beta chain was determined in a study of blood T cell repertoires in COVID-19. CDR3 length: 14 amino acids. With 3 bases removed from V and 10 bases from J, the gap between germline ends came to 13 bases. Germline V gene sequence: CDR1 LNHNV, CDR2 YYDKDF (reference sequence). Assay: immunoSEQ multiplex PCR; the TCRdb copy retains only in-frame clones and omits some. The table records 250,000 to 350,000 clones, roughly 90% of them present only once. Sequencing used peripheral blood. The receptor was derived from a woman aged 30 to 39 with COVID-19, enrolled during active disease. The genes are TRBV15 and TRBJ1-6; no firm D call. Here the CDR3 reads CATSSPTGVSPLHF. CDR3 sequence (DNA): TGTGCCACCAGCAGCCCCACGGGAGTGTCACCCCTCCACTTT.